These 3 T cell receptor beta chains share one sample of origin, sequenced in a study of molecular identifiers for immune sequencing clone quantification. Each CDR3 protein is one row after TCRdb ran MiXCR on the PCR reads. The profile shows some 66,000 distinct CDR3 sequences, around 20% of them singletons. Sequenced input: naive CD8+ T cells from blood, with Jurkat cell RNA spiked in. Subset defined: FACS-sorted CD8+CD4-CCR7+CD45RA+ naive T cells. The source is a human donor in good health. Some libraries in this study had Jurkat cell RNA spiked in.

This clonotype was seen at least ten times. V usage is TRBV11-2 and J usage is TRBJ2-3; no clear D. There are 18 residues in the CDR3. Trimming left V 0 bases short and J 1 base short, with 17 bases between. The V gene's germline CDR1 is SGHAT and CDR2 FQNNGV. The DNA for the CDR3 is TGTGCCAGCAGCTTAGATCCCCTTTACGTAGACCGCACAGATACGCAGTATTTT. Amino acid sequence: CASSLDPLYVDRTDTQYF.

This clonotype was recorded many times. The rearrangement uses TRBV3-1 and TRBJ2-7; no clear D gene. Germline CDR1 LGHDT, CDR2 YNNKEL (reference sequence). V lost 1 base to trimming and J lost 3 bases, with 16 bases between them. This CDR3 spans 16 amino acids. CDR3 nucleotides: TGTGCCAGCAGCCAAGTGGTAGTTCCCCGCCGCTACGAGCAGTACTTC. It yields the protein CASSQVVVPRRYEQYF.

The table lists this clonotype with many counts. A read error may produce the germline difference seen at one junction end. The chain links TRBV7-7 to TRBJ2-5, with 7 bases aligning to TRBD1. There are 14 residues in the CDR3. CDR1 SSHAT and CDR2 FNYEAQ come from the germline V gene (reference sequence). The CDR3 region is CASSSGQYQETQYF. The CDR3 region has the DNA TGTGCTAGCAGCTCGGGACAGTACCAAGAGACCCAGTACTTC.